This is a list of T cell receptor beta chains from one sample in a study of T cells after yellow fever vaccination. One entry per CDR3 protein results from TCRdb running MiXCR on the 5' RACE reads. The repertoire consists of hundreds of thousands of distinct CDR3 sequences, with 10% to 15% occurring once and the leading ten covering about 15%. The specimen comprised PBMCs, sampled on the day of the yellow fever booster vaccination. The source of these receptors is a man aged 30-40 years who received the YFV17D yellow fever vaccine. CDR3s leave out the opening cysteine and the closing phenylalanine or tryptophan.

>TRBJ2-1|TRBV7-2
ASSPSVQTNEQF
>TRBJ2-7|TRBV7-9
ASSSMGTGAYEQY
>TRBJ1-5|TRBV20-1
SARWGLHQPQH
>TRBJ1-5|TRBV28
ASIPGGGSNQPQH
>TRBJ1-5|TRBV20-1
SASPGAVGQPQH
>TRBJ2-1|TRBV15
ATSGTEAYNEQF
>TRBJ2-5|TRBV18
ASSPPGTGETQY
>TRBJ2-7|TRBV19
ASSPGQGASEQY
>TRBJ2-3|TRBV28
ASSTRGPDTQY
>TRBJ2-4|TRBV19
ASKKSGKNIQY
>TRBJ2-7|TRBV21-1
ASSNYEQY
>TRBJ2-2|TRBV7-2
ASSQTGGSVTGELF
>TRBJ2-2|TRBV5-1
ASSPMGGVIPTGELF
>TRBJ1-4|TRBV4-2
ASTLRVTNEKLF
>TRBJ1-4|TRBV2
ASRWDRTGKRSEKLF
>TRBJ2-7|TRBV7-2
ASSSKGAYEQY
>TRBJ2-3|TRBV10-3
AISDPSGADTQY
>TRBJ2-7|TRBV27
ASRNSGAGLEQY
>TRBJ1-5|TRBV6-5
ASSYRLSQPQH
>TRBJ2-4|TRBV20-1
SAPPTGGIAKNIQY
>TRBJ2-2|TRBV10-3
AILGAEAGEVF
>TRBJ2-7|TRBV6-5
ASSSTRFTYEQY
>TRBJ2-6|TRBV7-3
ASSLFGLPAGANVLT
>TRBJ2-3|TRBV5-1
ASSYHVAEDTQY
>TRBJ2-3|TRBV2
ASSSRTSGADTQY
>TRBJ2-7|TRBV27
ASSLIAGGLYEQY
>TRBJ2-7|TRBV7-8
ASSLAGQGTEQY
>TRBJ2-1|TRBV20-1
SAGPGQGTYEQF
>TRBJ1-1|TRBV20-1
SAATGLGTEAF
>TRBJ2-7|TRBV9
ASSGPGGSYEQY
>TRBJ1-6|TRBV7-8
ASSLDTLNSPLH
>TRBJ1-2|TRBV6-5
ASSFHLNYGYT
>TRBJ2-5|TRBV11-1
ASSFWRTSGSRIETQY
>TRBJ2-1|TRBV24-1
ATSTSRLSYNEQF
>TRBJ2-3|TRBV20-1
SAKSGPDTQY
>TRBJ2-2|TRBV6-4
ASSTLEGTGELF
>TRBJ1-6|TRBV12-5
ASGPHLDSYNSPLH
>TRBJ2-5|TRBV25-1
ASSETLALQETQY
>TRBJ2-7|TRBV6-1
ASSHSLNQRIEQY
>TRBJ2-6|TRBV14
ASSPLPRAGGSGANVLT
>TRBJ2-1|TRBV6-1
ASRGGGGGSSYNEQF
>TRBJ2-5|TRBV20-1
SASGYPFQETQY
>TRBJ1-6|TRBV12-3/TRBV12-4
ASSFYSSNSPLH
>TRBJ2-3|TRBV20-1
SATKLAGHTDTQY
>TRBJ2-1|TRBV24-1
ATSGGQGARSGRNNEQF
>TRBJ2-7|TRBV12-3/TRBV12-4
ASSLSGFEQY
>TRBJ2-6|TRBV10-3
AISEGGSWSGANVLT
>TRBJ2-7|TRBV7-2
ASSDGQGHGREQY
>TRBJ2-3|TRBV11-2
ASSLVRPSGLSTDTQY
>TRBJ1-5|TRBV5-1
ASSSGTGGPQH
>TRBJ2-3|TRBV7-8
ASSLVVGRDTQY
>TRBJ2-3|TRBV6-1
ASSRDDTDTQY
>TRBJ2-7|TRBV7-2
ASSFVLAGGPYEQY
>TRBJ2-1|TRBV12-3/TRBV12-4
ASSSRGLGSYNEQF
>TRBJ2-1|TRBV2
ASSEFVGLAVNEQF
>TRBJ1-2|TRBV18
ASSPPLGLGYT